This TCR beta chain emerged from a study of T-cell reconstitution after alpha-beta-depleted transplantation in children (dated by TCRdb to 2016 to 2018). Regarding the research as a whole: Using TCR repertoire profiling, the study quantitatively followed how T-cell immune reconstitution unfolded in children after TCRalphabeta/CD19-depleted allogeneic hematopoietic cell transplantation.

The library was built by means of PCR. Instrument used: Illumina HiSeq 2500. TCR libraries were prepared with molecular barcoding, using unique molecular identifiers to normalize TCRbeta repertoire quantification. TCRdb reran the public reads through fastp at Q25 and MiXCR, keeping productive beta chains. CDR3 protein sequences are deduplicated, and each keeps its most common genes and DNA. The sample table lists about 690,000 distinct CDR3 sequences, 16% of them with a count of one. 0.85% to 1.3% of the sample belongs to the ten largest clones. The germline ends are 10 bases apart after V is trimmed by 7 bases and J by 3 bases. The germline V gene (reference sequence) supplies CDR1 DFQATT and CDR2 SNEGSKA. From the cysteine up to the phenylalanine, the CDR3 has a length of 13 residues. Only the CDR3 DNA is retained, 39 bases long and in frame from the first base. Concerning this clonotype: Its antigen has not been determined. Nothing much larger sits one base from this clone, and base qualities are not available.

Sequencing used PBMCs from the stem cell graft donor, obtained from the stem cell graft. This TCR was sampled from a human donor who donated a stem cell graft to a child with acute myeloid leukemia. The V and J genes are TRBV20-1 and TRBJ1-6; TRBD1 could be the D gene, as 6 bases match. At the DNA level, the sequence is TGCAGTGTGGAGGGGGACTATAATTCACCCCTCCACTTT. It translates as CSVEGDYNSPLHF.